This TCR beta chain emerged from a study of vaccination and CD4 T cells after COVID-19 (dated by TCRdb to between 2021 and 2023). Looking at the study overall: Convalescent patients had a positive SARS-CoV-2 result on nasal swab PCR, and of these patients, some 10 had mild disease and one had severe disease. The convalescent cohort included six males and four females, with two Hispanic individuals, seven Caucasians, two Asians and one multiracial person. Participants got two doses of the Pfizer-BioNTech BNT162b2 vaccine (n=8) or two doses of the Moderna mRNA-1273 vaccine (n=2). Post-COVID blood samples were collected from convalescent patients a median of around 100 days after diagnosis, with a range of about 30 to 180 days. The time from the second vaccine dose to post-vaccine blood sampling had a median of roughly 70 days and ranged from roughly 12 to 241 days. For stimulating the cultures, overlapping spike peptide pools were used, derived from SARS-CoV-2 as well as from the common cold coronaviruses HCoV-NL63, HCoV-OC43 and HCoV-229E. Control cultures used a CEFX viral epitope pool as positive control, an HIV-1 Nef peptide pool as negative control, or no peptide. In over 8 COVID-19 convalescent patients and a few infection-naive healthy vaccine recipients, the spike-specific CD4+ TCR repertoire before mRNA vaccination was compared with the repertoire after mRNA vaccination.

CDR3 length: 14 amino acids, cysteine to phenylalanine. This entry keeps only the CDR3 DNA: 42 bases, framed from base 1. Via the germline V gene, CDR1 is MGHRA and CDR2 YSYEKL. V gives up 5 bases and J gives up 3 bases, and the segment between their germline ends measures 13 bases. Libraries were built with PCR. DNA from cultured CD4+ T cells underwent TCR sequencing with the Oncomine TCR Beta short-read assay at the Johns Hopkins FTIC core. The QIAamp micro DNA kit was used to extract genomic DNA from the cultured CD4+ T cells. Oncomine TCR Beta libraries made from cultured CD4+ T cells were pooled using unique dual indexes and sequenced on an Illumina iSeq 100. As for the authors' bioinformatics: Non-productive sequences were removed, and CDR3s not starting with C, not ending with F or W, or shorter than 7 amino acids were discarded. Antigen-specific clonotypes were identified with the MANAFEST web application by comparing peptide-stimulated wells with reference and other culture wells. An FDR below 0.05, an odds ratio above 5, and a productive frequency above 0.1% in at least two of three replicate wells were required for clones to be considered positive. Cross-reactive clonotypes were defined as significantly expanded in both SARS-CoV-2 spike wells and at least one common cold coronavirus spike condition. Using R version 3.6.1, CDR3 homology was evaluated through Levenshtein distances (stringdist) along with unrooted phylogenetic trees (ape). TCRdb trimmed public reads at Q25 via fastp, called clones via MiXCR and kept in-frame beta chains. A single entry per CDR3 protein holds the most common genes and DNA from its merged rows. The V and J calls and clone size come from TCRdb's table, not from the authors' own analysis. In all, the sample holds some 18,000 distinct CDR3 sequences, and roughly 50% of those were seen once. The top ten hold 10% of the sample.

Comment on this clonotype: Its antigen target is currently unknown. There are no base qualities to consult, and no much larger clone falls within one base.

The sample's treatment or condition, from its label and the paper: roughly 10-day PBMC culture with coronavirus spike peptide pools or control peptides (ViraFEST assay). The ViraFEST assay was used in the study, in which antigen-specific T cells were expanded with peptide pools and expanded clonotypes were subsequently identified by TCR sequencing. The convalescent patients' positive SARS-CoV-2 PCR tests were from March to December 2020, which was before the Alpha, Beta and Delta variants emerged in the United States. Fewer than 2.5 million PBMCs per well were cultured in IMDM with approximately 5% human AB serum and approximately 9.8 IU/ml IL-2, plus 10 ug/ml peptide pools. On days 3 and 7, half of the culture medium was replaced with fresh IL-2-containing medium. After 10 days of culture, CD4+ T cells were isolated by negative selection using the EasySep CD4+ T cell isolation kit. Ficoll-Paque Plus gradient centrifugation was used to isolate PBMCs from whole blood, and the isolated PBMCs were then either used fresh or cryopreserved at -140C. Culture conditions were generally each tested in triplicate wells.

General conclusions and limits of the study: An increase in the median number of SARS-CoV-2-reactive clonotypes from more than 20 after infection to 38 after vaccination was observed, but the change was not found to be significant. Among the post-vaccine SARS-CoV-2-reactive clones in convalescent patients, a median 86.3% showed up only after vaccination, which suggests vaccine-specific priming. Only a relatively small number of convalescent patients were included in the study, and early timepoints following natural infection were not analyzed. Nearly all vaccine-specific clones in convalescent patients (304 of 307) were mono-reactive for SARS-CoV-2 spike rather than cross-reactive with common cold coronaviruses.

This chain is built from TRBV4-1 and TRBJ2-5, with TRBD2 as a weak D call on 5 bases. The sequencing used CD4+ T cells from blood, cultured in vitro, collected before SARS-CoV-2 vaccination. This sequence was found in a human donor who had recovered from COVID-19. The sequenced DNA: TGCGCCAGCAGCTTAATCGGGATAAAAGAGACCCAGTACTTC. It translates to CASSLIGIKETQYF.